Here is one TCR beta chain with its context. The CDR3 totals 15 residues. V gave up 4 bases and J gave up 1 base; unmatched junction bases: 4. Per germline, CDR1 MDHEN and CDR2 SYDVKM. This entry is derived from a study of control samples from healthy donors and cancer patients. TCRdb keeps only in-frame clones here, not all; method: immunoSEQ multiplex PCR. The table lists about 220,000 clones, about 95% of them singletons, with approximately 1.4% in the top ten. This receptor was taken from a man between 45 and 60 years old in good health. The rearrangement links TRBV28 to TRBJ1-1, with TRBD1 matching over 9 bases. Sequencing was done on a sample of blood. CDR3 coding DNA: TGTGCCAGCAGTTCCCCGACAGGGGGGAACACTGAAGCTTTCTTT. Its protein product is CASSSPTGGNTEAFF.